Presented here are 7 T cell receptor beta chains from one specimen sequenced in a study of blood T cell repertoires in COVID-19. The table came from immunoSEQ multiplex PCR; TCRdb's copy has only in-frame clones and leaves some out. Among approximately 52,000 clones, roughly 90% were seen once, and the ten largest hold roughly 1.3%. Sequencing input: peripheral blood. Receptors originate from a man aged 60 to 75 with acute or convalescent COVID-19.

The rearrangement joins TRBV6-5 to TRBJ2-7, with D tentatively TRBD1 (5 bases). The length of the CDR3 is 14 residues. Trimming pared 7 bases from V and 0 bases from J, leaving 13 bases between. Germline CDR1 reads MNHEY; CDR2 reads SVGAGI. The chain's CDR3 is CASNNAGFSYEQYF. CDR3 bases: TGTGCCAGCAACAACGCAGGGTTCTCCTACGAGCAGTACTTC.

This chain joins TRBV6-5 and TRBJ2-2; D possibly corresponds to TRBD1 (6 bases). The CDR3 runs to 14 residues. Germline V lookup: CDR1 MNHEY, CDR2 SVGAGI. V dropped 7 bases and J dropped 0 bases, with 9 bases sitting between them. CDR3 DNA: TGTGCCAGCACGGGACAAACGAACACCGGGGAGCTGTTTTTT. Its translation: CASTGQTNTGELFF.

This clone is deemed medium-sized (0.01 to 0.1%). The same CDR3 can be traced to other DNA sequences in this sample. The chain is built from TRBV3-1 (or the pseudogene TRBV3-2) and TRBJ1-1; D call uncertain. From germline, CDR1 is LGHDT and CDR2 YNNKEL (reference sequence). Trimming took off 1 base at V and 4 bases at J, with 10 bases between the two ends. The CDR3 length is 14 residues. CDR3 sequence (DNA): TGTGCCAGCAGCCAAGTAGGAGGGAGCACTGAAGCTTTCTTT. It codes for CASSQVGGSTEAFF.

The chain recombines TRBV18 with TRBJ2-1, with 16 nucleotides matching TRBD2. Trimming cost V 4 bases and J 6 bases; bases outside gene matches: 6. The CDR3 contains 17 residues. The germline gives CDR1 KGHSH, CDR2 LQKENI. This CDR3 reads CASSQGLAGGPGNEQFF. CDR3 bases: TGTGCCAGCTCACAGGGACTAGCGGGAGGGCCAGGCAATGAGCAGTTCTTC.

The J gene is TRBJ2-1, the V gene TRBV4-3; 11 bases line up with TRBD1. The CDR3 is 16 amino acids. The germline V gene encodes CDR1 LGHNA and CDR2 YSLEER. V trimming: 0 bases; J trimming: 6 bases; junction bases outside the gene matches: 4. The DNA of the CDR3 is TGCGCCAGCAGCCAAGATGTCGGGACAGGGGGCAATGAGCAGTTCTTC. Its protein product is CASSQDVGTGGNEQFF.

The gene calls are TRBV27 and TRBJ1-2, with 8 bases identical to TRBD1. Germline V gives CDR1 MNHEY, CDR2 SMNVEV (reference sequence). V gave up 6 bases and J gave up 8 bases; unmatched junction bases: 8. This CDR3 is built from 13 residues. CDR3 DNA sequence: TGTGCCAGCAGGGGCCAGGGGGCTGGCGGCTACACCTTC. Translating it yields CASRGQGAGGYTF.

This rearrangement joins TRBV27 to TRBJ1-2, with 7 bases fitting TRBD1. This CDR3 spans 15 amino acids. Germline V gene lookup returns CDR1 MNHEY and CDR2 SMNVEV (reference sequence). Unmatched junction bases numbered 8, after V lost 3 bases and J lost 4 bases. The CDR3 nucleotides are TGTGCCAGCAGTTTGGGCGCCGGGACAGCCTATGGCTACACCTTC. Translating gives CASSLGAGTAYGYTF.